A single sample gave rise to the 18 T cell receptor beta chains below, sequenced in a study of T-cell reconstitution after alpha-beta-depleted transplantation in children. Molecular barcoding with unique molecular identifiers was used for the TCRbeta library. TCRdb ran MiXCR on the PCR reads and lists one entry per CDR3 protein. Of some 300,000 distinct CDR3 sequences in the sample, about 9.3% are singletons; the top ten hold more than 2%. Sequencing used PBMCs from the stem cell graft donor, obtained from the stem cell graft. The source of these receptors is a human donor who donated a stem cell graft to a child with acute lymphoblastic leukemia.

The rearrangement uses TRBV4-1 and TRBJ2-2; possibly TRBD1 or TRBD2 for D (6 bases each). CDR3 length: 14 amino acids. V was trimmed by 4 bases and J by 5 bases, leaving 11 bases between them. Per germline, CDR1 MGHRA and CDR2 YSYEKL. The CDR3 reads CASSRQGGTGELFF. The CDR3 nucleotides read TGCGCCAGCAGCCGGCAAGGGGGGACCGGGGAGCTGTTTTTT.

This clonotype was detected only a few times. The J gene is TRBJ2-2, the V gene TRBV7-9, with D possibly matching TRBD1 (5 bases). CDR3 length: 15 residues. The V and J ends lost 10 bases and 2 bases respectively, with 17 bases between them. The germline V gene has CDR1 SEHNR and CDR2 FQNEAQ (reference sequence). CDR3 region: CAIPPPDTNTGELFF. CDR3 sequence (DNA): TGTGCCATCCCCCCCCCGGACACAAACACCGGGGAGCTGTTTTTT. Using reference TRBV7-9 and TRBJ2-2 for the parts outside the CDR3, the full variable domain is DTGVSQNPRHKITKRGQNVTFRCDPISEHNRLYWYRQTLGQGPEFLTYFQNEAQLEKSRLLSDRFSAERPKGSFSTLEIQRTEQGDSAMYLCAIPPPDTNTGELFFGEGSRLTVL.

This clonotype showed up just a few times. The chain combines TRBV4-1 with TRBJ2-2; D possibly corresponds to TRBD1 (6 bases). Germline V lookup: CDR1 MGHRA, CDR2 YSYEKL. V dropped 4 bases and J dropped 8 bases, with 17 bases sitting between them. This CDR3 is built from 15 residues. The CDR3: CASSLILGAGGELFF. CDR3 DNA: TGCGCCAGCAGCCTCATTCTGGGGGCAGGGGGGGAGCTGTTTTTT.

Remarks on this clonotype: The junction differs from germline at one of its ends, possibly a read error. The CDR3 sequence is CASSHGTVYNEQFF. The DNA of the CDR3 is TGTGCCAGTAGTCACGGGACCGTATACAATGAACAGTTCTTC. The V call is TRBV19, the J call TRBJ2-1, with D perhaps given as TRBD1 or TRBD2 (5 bases each). The CDR3 sequence is 14 residues long. Germline CDR1 LNHDA, CDR2 SQIVND (reference sequence). Based on the CDR3 plus reference TRBV19 and TRBJ2-1, the full variable domain is DGGITQSPKYLFRKEGQNVTLSCEQNLNHDAMYWYRQDPGQGLRLIYYSQIVNDFQKGDIAEGYSVSREKKESFPLTVTSAQKNPTAFYLCASSHGTVYNEQFFGPGTRLTVL.

This clonotype was detected many times. This chain connects TRBV5-1 to TRBJ1-6; TRBD1 matches at 8 bases. Trimming at V came to 7 bases and at J to 0 bases, leaving 9 bases not matched to a gene. CDR1 SGHRS and CDR2 YFSETQ come from the germline V gene. This CDR3 spans 17 amino acids. In nucleotides, the CDR3 is TGCGCCAGCGGAGAGGGGACAGGCAGCTCCTATAATTCACCCCTCCACTTT. Translation: CASGEGTGSSYNSPLHF.

The chain joins TRBV12-3 or TRBV12-4 to TRBJ2-2, with 8 bases that match TRBD2. J was trimmed by 4 bases and V by 9 bases; bases with no gene match: 19. The CDR3 sequence is 18 residues long. The CDR3 is CASGGQAGVRLSTGELFF. The CDR3 coding sequence is TGTGCCAGTGGGGGGCAAGCGGGAGTTCGGCTGAGCACCGGGGAGCTGTTTTTT.

This clonotype was seen a handful of times. The CDR3 DNA reads as TGTGCCAGCAGCTTAGTTAGGGCCCCAGATACGCAGTATTTT. Encoded protein: CASSLVRAPDTQYF. This rearrangement joins TRBV11-2 to TRBJ2-3; D is ambiguous. V was shortened by 1 base and J by 4 bases, with 9 bases between the two germline ends. The CDR3 has 14 amino acids. The germline gives CDR1 SGHAT, CDR2 FQNNGV.

There are a few counts of this clonotype. V is TRBV9 and J is TRBJ1-2; D may be TRBD1 (5 bases). Trimming removed 4 bases from V and 2 bases from J, with 15 bases in between. The V gene's germline CDR1 is SGDLS and CDR2 YYNGEE. The CDR3 covers 15 residues. In nucleotides, the CDR3 is TGTGCCAGCAGCTACCGGCAGGGCTGGAACTATGGCTACACCTTC. Its translation: CASSYRQGWNYGYTF. The whole variable domain, filled in from reference TRBV9 and TRBJ1-2, reads DSGVTQTPKHLITATGQRVTLRCSPRSGDLSVYWYQQSLDQGLQFLIQYYNGEERAKGNILERFSAQQFPDLHSELNLSSLELGDSALYFCASSYRQGWNYGYTFGSGTRLTVV.

Many counts were recorded for this clonotype. V and J are TRBV6-2 or TRBV6-3 and TRBJ2-7; no reliable D call. The CDR3 is made up of 12 amino acids. V lost 5 bases and J lost 4, with 9 bases in between. Looked up from germline, CDR1 is MNHEY and CDR2 is SVGEGT. The CDR3 reads CASSRTGYEQYF. DNA for the CDR3: TGTGCCAGCAGTCGGACGGGTTACGAGCAGTACTTC.

The J gene is TRBJ2-3, the V gene TRBV7-2, with D uncertain. CDR1 SGHTA and CDR2 FQGNSA come from the germline V gene. The CDR3 has 15 amino acids. V lost 1 base to trimming and J lost 6 bases, with 14 bases between them. This CDR3 is CASSLDHLERDTQYF. The CDR3 DNA sequence: TGTGCCAGCAGCTTAGATCATCTGGAGAGGGATACGCAGTATTTT.

This clonotype was seen more than once but under ten times. This chain links TRBV7-6 with TRBJ2-1; 7 nucleotides match TRBD2. The CDR3 covers 17 residues. The germline V gene has CDR1 SGHVS and CDR2 FNYEAQ. The ends lost 5 bases at V and 3 bases at J; junction bases unmatched: 13. This chain's CDR3 is CASSAGIAGGFYNEQFF. For the CDR3, the DNA is TGTGCCAGCAGCGCAGGTATAGCGGGCGGGTTCTACAATGAGCAGTTCTTC.

This chain uses TRBV24-1 with TRBJ2-5; TRBD2 agrees at 14 bases. The CDR3 loop spans 18 amino acids. Germline trimming cut 3 bases from V and 5 bases from J; bases unmatched to any gene: 10. CDR1 and CDR2 (germline): KGHDR, SFDVKD. DNA of the CDR3: TGTGCCACCAGTGATGGCGCCGGGGGACTAGCGGGAGAGGAGACCCAGTACTTC. Encoded protein: CATSDGAGGLAGEETQYF.

The chain is built from TRBV28 and TRBJ1-1, with D possibly matching TRBD1 (5 bases). CDR3 size: 16 residues. V was cut by 4 bases and J by 1 base, with 16 bases left in between. CDR1 and CDR2 (germline): MDHEN, SYDVKM. The CDR3 region is CASSSNRWGGNTEAFF. CDR3 sequence (DNA): TGTGCCAGCAGTTCCAACAGGTGGGGGGGGAACACTGAAGCTTTCTTT.

This clonotype was picked up many times. The rearrangement joins TRBV29-1 to TRBJ2-7; 9 nucleotides match TRBD2. Losses at the gene ends were 0 bases for V and 5 bases for J; bases not matched to a gene: 14. Germline CDR1 reads SQVTM; CDR2 reads ANQGSEA. The CDR3 length is 17 residues. CDR3 protein: CSVEDKVQSGRNNEQYF. Written as DNA, the CDR3 is TGCAGCGTTGAAGATAAAGTTCAGAGCGGGAGGAACAACGAGCAGTACTTC.

The table lists this clonotype with many counts. V is TRBV12-3 or TRBV12-4 and J is TRBJ2-1, with D possibly TRBD1 on 5 matching bases. The CDR3 covers 14 residues. V was cut by 4 bases and J by 1 base, with 8 bases left in between. CDR3 DNA: TGTGCCAGCAGTTCAACAGGTTCCTACAATGAGCAGTTCTTC. Translation gives CASSSTGSYNEQFF.

For the CDR3, the DNA is TGTGCCAGCAGCTTGGAGTGGGGGACCTCCGAGGGTGACAAAAACATTCAGTACTTC. It yields the protein CASSLEWGTSEGDKNIQYF. V is TRBV5-4 and J is TRBJ2-4; D may correspond to TRBD1 or TRBD2 (5 bases each). The CDR3 sequence is 19 residues long. CDR1 and CDR2 from the germline V gene are SGHNT and YYREEE (reference sequence). V was trimmed by 0 bases and J by 3 bases, leaving 22 bases between them.

This clonotype was seen only a few times. This chain connects TRBV20-1 to TRBJ1-6; TRBD1 might be the D (5 bases). The germline V gene has CDR1 DFQATT and CDR2 SNEGSKA (reference sequence). V was shortened by 0 bases and J by 7 bases, with 13 bases between the two germline ends. The CDR3 is made up of 15 amino acids. CDR3 protein: CSARDFDRANSPLHF. The CDR3, as DNA: TGCAGTGCTAGAGATTTCGACAGAGCGAATTCACCCCTCCACTTT.

This clonotype occurred many times. V and J are TRBV7-8 and TRBJ2-3; unclear D gene. V was clipped by 2 bases and J by 5 bases, with 11 bases between them. CDR1 SGHVS and CDR2 FQNEAQ come from the germline V gene. The CDR3 has 14 residues. The CDR3 region is CASSLLIVIDTQYF. The CDR3 DNA follows: TGTGCCAGCAGCTTACTGATAGTCATAGATACGCAGTATTTT. Drawing the rest from reference TRBV7-8 and TRBJ2-3, the complete variable domain is GAGVSQSPRYKVAKRGQDVALRCDPISGHVSLFWYQQALGQGPEFLTYFQNEAQLDKSGLPSDRFFAERPEGSVSTLKIQRTQQEDSAVYLCASSLLIVIDTQYFGPGTRLTVL.